The clone carrying this T cell receptor beta chain was recorded once. Antigen unknown. These data belong to a study of shared clonotypes between healthy human individuals. Study-wide points: Donor clonotype sharing was expected to depend on sequencing depth. Only blood samples were collected, and tissue repertoires likely differ.

The table came from immunoSEQ multiplex PCR; TCRdb's copy has only in-frame clones and leaves some out. In the table there are hundreds of thousands of clones, around 97% of which are singletons. The V gene lost 2 bases and the J gene lost 8 bases, with 9 bases spanning the gap. CDR1 is MGHRA and CDR2 is YSYEKL in the germline V gene. This CDR3 is 13 amino acids long. This sequence joins TRBV4-1 and TRBJ1-4, with D uncertain. Sequencing was performed on naive CD4+ T cells sorted from blood. As to subset: CD45RA+ positively selected. This receptor was identified in a woman in her twenties or thirties in good health. The CDR3 DNA is TGCGCCAGCAGCCAATTGGTGAGGGAAAAACTGTTTTTT. Amino acids: CASSQLVREKLFF.